The source of this TCR beta chain is a study of cytomegalovirus exposure and HLA in healthy donors. On this clone: The antigen is not known.

It was with 60 Vbeta and 13 Jbeta primers that the PCR ran. Data came from immunoSEQ multiplex PCR; TCRdb stores just in-frame clones and leaves some out. The sample has about 150,000 clones, about 71% seen once. With V trimmed by 2 bases and J by 3 bases, 7 bases remained unmatched. The CDR3 consists of 16 residues. Germline CDR1 reads SGHRS; CDR2 reads YFSETQ. Overall study findings and caveats: About 87% or about 30% of the time was how often most TCR beta V segments were productive, according to an earlier analysis. Reported performance of the classifier showed diagnosis of cytomegalovirus status with high specificity and sensitivity.

The rearrangement joins TRBV5-1 to TRBJ2-2, with TRBD1 matching over 7 bases. The sequencing input was PBMCs. This receptor was obtained from a woman aged 55 to 70 in good health and CMV-seropositive. The CDR3 spells CASSFFRGSDTGELFF. CDR3 DNA: TGCGCCAGCAGCTTTTTCAGGGGGTCCGACACCGGGGAGCTGTTTTTT.